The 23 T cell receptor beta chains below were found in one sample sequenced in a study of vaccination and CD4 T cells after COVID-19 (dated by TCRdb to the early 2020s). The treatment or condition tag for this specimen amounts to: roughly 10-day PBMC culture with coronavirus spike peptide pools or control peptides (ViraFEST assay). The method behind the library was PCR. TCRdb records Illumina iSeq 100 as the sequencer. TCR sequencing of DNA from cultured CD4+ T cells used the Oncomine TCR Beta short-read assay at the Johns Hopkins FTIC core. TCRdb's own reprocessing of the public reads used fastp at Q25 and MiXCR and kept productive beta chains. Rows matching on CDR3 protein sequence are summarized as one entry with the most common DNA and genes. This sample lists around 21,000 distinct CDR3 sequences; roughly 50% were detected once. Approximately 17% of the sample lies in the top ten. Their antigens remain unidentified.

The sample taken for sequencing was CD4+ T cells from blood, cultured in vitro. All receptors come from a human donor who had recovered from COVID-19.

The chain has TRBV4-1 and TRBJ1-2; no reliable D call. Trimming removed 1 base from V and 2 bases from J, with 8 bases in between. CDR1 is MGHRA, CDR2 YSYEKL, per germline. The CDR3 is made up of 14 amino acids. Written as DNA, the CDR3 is TGCGCCAGCAGCCAAGGCCGGGAAAACTATGGCTACACCTTC. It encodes CASSQGRENYGYTF.

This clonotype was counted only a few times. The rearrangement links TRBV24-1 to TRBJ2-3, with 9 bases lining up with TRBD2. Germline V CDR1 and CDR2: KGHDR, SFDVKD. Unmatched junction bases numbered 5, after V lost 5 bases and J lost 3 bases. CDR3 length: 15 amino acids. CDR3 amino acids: CATSGVAGATDTQYF. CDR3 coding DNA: TGTGCCACCAGTGGAGTAGCGGGAGCAACAGATACGCAGTATTTT.

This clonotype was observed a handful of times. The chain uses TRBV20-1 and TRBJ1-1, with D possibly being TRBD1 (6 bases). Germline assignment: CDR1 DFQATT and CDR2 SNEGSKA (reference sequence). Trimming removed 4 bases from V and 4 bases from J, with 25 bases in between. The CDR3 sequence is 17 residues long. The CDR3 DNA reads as TGCAGTGCTAAAGATCCTATAGGACAGTCCGGGACCACTGAAGCTTTCTTT. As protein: CSAKDPIGQSGTTEAFF.

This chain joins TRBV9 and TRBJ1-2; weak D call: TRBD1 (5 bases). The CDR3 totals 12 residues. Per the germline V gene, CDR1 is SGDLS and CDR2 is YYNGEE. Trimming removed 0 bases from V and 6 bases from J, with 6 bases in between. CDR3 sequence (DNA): TGTGCCAGCAGCGTAGAAGGGGATGGCTACACCTTC. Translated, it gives CASSVEGDGYTF. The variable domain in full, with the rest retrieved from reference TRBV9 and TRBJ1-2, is DSGVTQTPKHLITATGQRVTLRCSPRSGDLSVYWYQQSLDQGLQFLIQYYNGEERAKGNILERFSAQQFPDLHSELNLSSLELGDSALYFCASSVEGDGYTFGSGTRLTVV.

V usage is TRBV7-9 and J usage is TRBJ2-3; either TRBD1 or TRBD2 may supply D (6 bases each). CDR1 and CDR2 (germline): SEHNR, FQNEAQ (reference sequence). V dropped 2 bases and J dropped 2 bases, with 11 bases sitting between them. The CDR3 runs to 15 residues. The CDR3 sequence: CASSLTRGVTDTQYF. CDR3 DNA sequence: TGTGCCAGCAGCTTAACGAGGGGGGTCACAGATACGCAGTATTTT.

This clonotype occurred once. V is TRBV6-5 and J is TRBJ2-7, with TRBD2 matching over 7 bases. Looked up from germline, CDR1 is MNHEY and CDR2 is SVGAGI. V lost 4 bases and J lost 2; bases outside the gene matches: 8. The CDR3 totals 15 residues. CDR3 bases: TGTGCCAGCAGTTTGTCGGGGAGGGGTCCCTACGAGCAGTACTTC. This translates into CASSLSGRGPYEQYF.

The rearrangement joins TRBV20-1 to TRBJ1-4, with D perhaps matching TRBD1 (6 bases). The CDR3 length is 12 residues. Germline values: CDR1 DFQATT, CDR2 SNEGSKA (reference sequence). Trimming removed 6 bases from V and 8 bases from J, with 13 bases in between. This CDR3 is CSARQADEKLFF. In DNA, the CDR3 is TGCAGTGCGAGACAGGCTGACGAAAAACTGTTTTTT.

The CDR3 bases are TGTGCCAGCAGTGAAGCGCGTCGTGATACGCAGTATTTT. Translating gives CASSEARRDTQYF. The J gene is TRBJ2-3, the V gene TRBV6-1; D not certain. Germline-derived CDR1 and CDR2 are MNHNS and SASEGT. The CDR3 runs 13 residues. V gave up 0 bases and J gave up 6 bases, with 7 bases separating them.

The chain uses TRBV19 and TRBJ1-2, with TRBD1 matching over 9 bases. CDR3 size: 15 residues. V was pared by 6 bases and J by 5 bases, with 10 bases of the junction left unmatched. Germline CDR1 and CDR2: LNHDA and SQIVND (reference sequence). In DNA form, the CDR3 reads TGTGCCAGTAGCCGGGACAGGGATATAGCTTATGGCTACACCTTC. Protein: CASSRDRDIAYGYTF.

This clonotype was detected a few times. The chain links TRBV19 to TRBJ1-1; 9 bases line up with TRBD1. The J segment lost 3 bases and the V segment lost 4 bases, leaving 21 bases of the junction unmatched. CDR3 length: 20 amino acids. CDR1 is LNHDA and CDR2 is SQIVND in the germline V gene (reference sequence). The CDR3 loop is CASSTSGTGLNYGWYTEAFF. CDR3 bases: TGTGCCAGTAGTACATCCGGGACAGGGCTTAACTACGGGTGGTACACTGAAGCTTTCTTT.

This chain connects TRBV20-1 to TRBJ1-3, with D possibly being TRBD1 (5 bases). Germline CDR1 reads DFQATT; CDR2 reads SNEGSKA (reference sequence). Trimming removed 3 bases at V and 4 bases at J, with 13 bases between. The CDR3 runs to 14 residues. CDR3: CSASLVRGGNTIYF. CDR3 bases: TGCAGTGCTAGCCTGGTTAGGGGAGGAAACACCATATATTTT.

The CDR3 loop is CASSWGLTGDGNQPQHF. The CDR3 bases are TGTGCCAGCAGTTGGGGTTTGACAGGGGATGGCAATCAGCCCCAGCATTTT. The chain couples TRBV6-5 to TRBJ1-5; TRBD1 aligns across 8 bases. J was trimmed by 2 bases and V by 4 bases; bases with no gene match: 10. From germline, CDR1 is MNHEY and CDR2 SVGAGI. There are 17 residues in the CDR3.

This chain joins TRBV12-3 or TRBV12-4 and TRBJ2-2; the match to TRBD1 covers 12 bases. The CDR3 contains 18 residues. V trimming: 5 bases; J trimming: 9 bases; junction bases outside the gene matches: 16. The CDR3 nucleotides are TGTGCCAGCAGTCAAGTCCGCCAGGGACAGGGGGCAAGCTGGGAGCTGTTTTTT. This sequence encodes CASSQVRQGQGASWELFF.

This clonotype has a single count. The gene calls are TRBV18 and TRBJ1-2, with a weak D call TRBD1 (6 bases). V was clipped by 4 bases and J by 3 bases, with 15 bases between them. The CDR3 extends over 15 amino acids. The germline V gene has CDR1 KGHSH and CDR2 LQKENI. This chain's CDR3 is CASSHPWGLDYGYTF. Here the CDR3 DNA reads TGTGCCAGCTCACATCCTTGGGGGCTTGACTATGGCTACACCTTC. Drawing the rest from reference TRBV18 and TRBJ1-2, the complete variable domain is NAGVMQNPRHLVRRRGQEARLRCSPMKGHSHVYWYRQLPEEGLKFMVYLQKENIIDESGMPKERFSAEFPKEGPSILRIQQVVRGDSAAYFCASSHPWGLDYGYTFGSGTRLTVV.

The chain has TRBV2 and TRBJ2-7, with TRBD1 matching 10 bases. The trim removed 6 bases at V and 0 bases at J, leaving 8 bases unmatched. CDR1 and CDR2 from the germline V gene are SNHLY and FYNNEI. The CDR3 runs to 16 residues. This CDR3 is CASRYGTGVSSYEQYF. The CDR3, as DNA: TGTGCCAGCAGATATGGGACAGGGGTAAGCTCCTACGAGCAGTACTTC.

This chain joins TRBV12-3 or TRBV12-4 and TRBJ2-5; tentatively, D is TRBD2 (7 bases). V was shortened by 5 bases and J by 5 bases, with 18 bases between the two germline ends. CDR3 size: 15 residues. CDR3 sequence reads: CASSRGGALVETQYF. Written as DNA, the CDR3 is TGTGCCAGCAGTCGTGGGGGGGCGTTAGTTGAGACCCAGTACTTC.

The CDR3: CASNRAGVNTGELFF. For the CDR3, the DNA is TGTGCCAGCAATCGGGCGGGGGTAAACACCGGGGAGCTGTTTTTT. The chain uses TRBV2 and TRBJ2-2, with 7 positions matching TRBD2. CDR3 size: 15 residues. V dropped 7 bases and J dropped 2; count of bases not matched to a gene: 7. Germline V gives CDR1 SNHLY, CDR2 FYNNEI.

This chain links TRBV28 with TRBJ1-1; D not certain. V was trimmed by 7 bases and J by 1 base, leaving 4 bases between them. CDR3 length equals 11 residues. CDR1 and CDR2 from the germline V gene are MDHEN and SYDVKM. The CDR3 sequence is CASMENTEAFF. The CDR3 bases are TGTGCCAGCATGGAGAACACTGAAGCTTTCTTT. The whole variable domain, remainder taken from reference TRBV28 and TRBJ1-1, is DVKVTQSSRYLVKRTGEKVFLECVQDMDHENMFWYRQDPGLGLRLIYFSYDVKMKEKGDIPEGYSVSREKKERFSLILESASTNQTSMYLCASMENTEAFFGQGTRLTVV.

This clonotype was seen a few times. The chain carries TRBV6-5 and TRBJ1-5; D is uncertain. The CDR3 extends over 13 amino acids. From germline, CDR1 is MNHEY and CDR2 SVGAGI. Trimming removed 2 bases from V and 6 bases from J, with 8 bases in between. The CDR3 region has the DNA TGTGCCAGCAGTTACCATTATAGTCAGCCCCAGCATTTT. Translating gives CASSYHYSQPQHF.

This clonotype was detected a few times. CDR3 coding DNA: TGTGCCAGCCGCGGAGCAATGGGTTTTGGCACAGATACGCAGTATTTT. It is translated as CASRGAMGFGTDTQYF. The rearrangement links TRBV28 to TRBJ2-3; no reliable D call. This CDR3 comprises 16 residues. Germline V gene data show CDR1 as MDHEN and CDR2 as SYDVKM. Trimming removed 8 bases from V and 1 base from J, with 19 bases in between. The full variable domain, rest sourced from reference TRBV28 and TRBJ2-3, is DVKVTQSSRYLVKRTGEKVFLECVQDMDHENMFWYRQDPGLGLRLIYFSYDVKMKEKGDIPEGYSVSREKKERFSLILESASTNQTSMYLCASRGAMGFGTDTQYFGPGTRLTVL.

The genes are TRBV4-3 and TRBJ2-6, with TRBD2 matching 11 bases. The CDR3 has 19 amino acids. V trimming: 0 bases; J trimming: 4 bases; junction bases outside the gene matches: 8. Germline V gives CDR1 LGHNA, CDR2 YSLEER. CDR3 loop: CASSQEPPLAGDGANVLTF. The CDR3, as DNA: TGCGCCAGCAGCCAAGAACCCCCACTAGCGGGGGACGGGGCCAACGTCCTGACTTTC.

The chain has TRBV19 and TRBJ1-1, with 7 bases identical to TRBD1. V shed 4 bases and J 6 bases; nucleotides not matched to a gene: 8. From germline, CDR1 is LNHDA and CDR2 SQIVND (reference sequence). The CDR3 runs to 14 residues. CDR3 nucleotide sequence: TGTGCCAGTAGTACTAAGACAGGGACGGCTGAAGCTTTCTTT. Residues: CASSTKTGTAEAFF. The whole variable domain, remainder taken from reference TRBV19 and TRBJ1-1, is DGGITQSPKYLFRKEGQNVTLSCEQNLNHDAMYWYRQDPGQGLRLIYYSQIVNDFQKGDIAEGYSVSREKKESFPLTVTSAQKNPTAFYLCASSTKTGTAEAFFGQGTRLTVV.

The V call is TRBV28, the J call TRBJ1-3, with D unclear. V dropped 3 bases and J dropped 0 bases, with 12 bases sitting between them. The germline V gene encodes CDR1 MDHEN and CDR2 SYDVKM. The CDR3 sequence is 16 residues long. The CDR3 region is CASSFSGLNSGNTIYF. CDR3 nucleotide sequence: TGTGCCAGCAGTTTTTCGGGGTTGAACTCTGGAAACACCATATATTTT.